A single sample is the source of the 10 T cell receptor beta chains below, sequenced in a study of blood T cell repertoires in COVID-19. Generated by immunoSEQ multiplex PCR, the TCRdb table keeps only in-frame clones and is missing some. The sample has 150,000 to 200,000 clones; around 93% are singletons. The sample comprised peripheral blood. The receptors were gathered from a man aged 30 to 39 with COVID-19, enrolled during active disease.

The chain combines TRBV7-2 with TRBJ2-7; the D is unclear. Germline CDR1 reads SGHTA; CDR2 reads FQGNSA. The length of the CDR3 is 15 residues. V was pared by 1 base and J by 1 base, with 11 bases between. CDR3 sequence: CASSLGAARSYEQYF. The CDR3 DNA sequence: TGTGCCAGCAGCTTAGGGGCAGCCAGATCCTACGAGCAGTACTTC.

The CDR3 nucleotides are TGTGCCAGCTCACCTCGGGGGGACACTGAAGCTTTCTTT. Its translation is CASSPRGDTEAFF. V and J are TRBV18 and TRBJ1-1; perhaps TRBD1 as D (5 bases). This CDR3 spans 13 amino acids. Germline loops: CDR1 KGHSH, CDR2 LQKENI. V gave up 3 bases and J gave up 3 bases, with 8 bases separating them.

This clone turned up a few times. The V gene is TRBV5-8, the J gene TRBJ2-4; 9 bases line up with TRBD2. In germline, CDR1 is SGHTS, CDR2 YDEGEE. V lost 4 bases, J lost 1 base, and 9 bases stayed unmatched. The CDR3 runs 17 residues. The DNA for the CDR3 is TGTGCCAGCAGCGGGCTGGTAGCGGGAGTCGCCAAAAACATTCAGTACTTC. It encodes CASSGLVAGVAKNIQYF.

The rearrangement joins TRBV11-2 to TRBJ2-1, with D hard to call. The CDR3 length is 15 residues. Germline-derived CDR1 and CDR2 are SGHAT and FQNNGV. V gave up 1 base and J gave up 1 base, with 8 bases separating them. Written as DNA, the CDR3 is TGTGCCAGCAGCTTAGGCTTCGGTTCCTACAATGAGCAGTTCTTC. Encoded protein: CASSLGFGSYNEQFF.

The CDR3 DNA is TGTGCCACCAGCAGAGGGACAGGGGCAATTCAGCCCCAGCATTTT. It is translated as CATSRGTGAIQPQHF. The chain recombines TRBV15 with TRBJ1-5; 9 bases are shared with TRBD1. The V gene end was trimmed by 1 base and the J gene end by 6 bases; junction bases not matched to a gene: 4. CDR3 length: 15 amino acids. Germline loops: CDR1 LNHNV, CDR2 YYDKDF (reference sequence).

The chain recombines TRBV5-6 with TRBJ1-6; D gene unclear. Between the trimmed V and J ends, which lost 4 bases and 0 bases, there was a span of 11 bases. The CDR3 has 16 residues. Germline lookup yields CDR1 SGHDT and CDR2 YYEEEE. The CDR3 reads CASSLKLSSYNSPLHF. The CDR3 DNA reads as TGTGCCAGCAGCCTCAAACTGAGCTCCTATAATTCACCCCTCCACTTT. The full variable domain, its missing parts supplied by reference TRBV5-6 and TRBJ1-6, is DAGVTQSPTHLIKTRGQQVTLRCSPKSGHDTVSWYQQALGQGPQFIFQYYEEEERQRGNFPDRFSGHQFPNYSSELNVNALLLGDSALYLCASSLKLSSYNSPLHFGNGTRLTVT.

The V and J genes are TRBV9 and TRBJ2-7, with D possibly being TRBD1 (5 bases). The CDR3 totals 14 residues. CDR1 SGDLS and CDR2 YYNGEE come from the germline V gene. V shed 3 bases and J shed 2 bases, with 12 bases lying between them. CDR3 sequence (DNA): TGTGCCAGCAGCGACCAGGGCACCGCCTACGAGCAGTACTTC. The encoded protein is CASSDQGTAYEQYF.

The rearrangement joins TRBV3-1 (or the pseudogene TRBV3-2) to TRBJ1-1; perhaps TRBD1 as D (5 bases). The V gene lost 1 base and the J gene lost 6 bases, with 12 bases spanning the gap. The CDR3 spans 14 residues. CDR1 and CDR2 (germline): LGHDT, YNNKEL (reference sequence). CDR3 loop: CASSQGGRPSEAFF. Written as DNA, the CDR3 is TGTGCCAGCAGCCAAGGGGGCAGGCCCTCTGAAGCTTTCTTT.

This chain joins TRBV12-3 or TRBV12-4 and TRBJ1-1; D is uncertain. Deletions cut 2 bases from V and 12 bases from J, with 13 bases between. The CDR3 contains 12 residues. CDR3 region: CASSLKLQTSFF. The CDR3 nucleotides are TGTGCCAGCAGTTTAAAATTACAGACATCTTTCTTT.

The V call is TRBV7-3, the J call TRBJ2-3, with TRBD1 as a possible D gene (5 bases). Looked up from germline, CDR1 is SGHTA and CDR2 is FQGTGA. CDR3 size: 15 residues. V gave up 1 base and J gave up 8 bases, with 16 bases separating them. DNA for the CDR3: TGTGCCAGCAGCTTAAATGGGGCTAGTGCCGCTACGCAGTATTTT. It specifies CASSLNGASAATQYF.